A single sample is the source of the 30 T cell receptor beta chains below, sequenced in a study of memory CD4+ T cells and cytomegalovirus serostatus. TCRdb keeps only in-frame clones here, not all; method: immunoSEQ multiplex PCR. The sample holds tens of thousands of clones, around 82% seen once. Single viable CD3+CD4+CD8-CD45RO+ cells were sorted as the memory CD4+ T cells. The material sequenced was memory CD4+ T cells from blood. Receptors originate from an adult in good health and CMV-seronegative.

This clone was observed once. J is TRBJ1-2 and V is TRBV20-1; D unclear. Germline loops: CDR1 DFQATT, CDR2 SNEGSKA (reference sequence). V was clipped by 6 bases and J by 4 bases, with 9 bases between them. The CDR3 consists of 11 residues. Here the CDR3 DNA reads TGCAGTGCCCCCTCCGCCTATGGCTACACCTTC. Residues: CSAPSAYGYTF.

The sample holds a few counts of this clone. The chain employs TRBV4-3 and TRBJ1-6; weak D call: TRBD1 (5 bases). This CDR3 contains 17 residues. CDR1 and CDR2 (germline): LGHNA, YSLEER. Trimming removed 0 bases at V and 4 bases at J, with 13 bases between. The CDR3 DNA reads as TGCGCCAGCAGCCAAGATCTCGCGGGGGGTTATAATTCACCCCTCCACTTT. This encodes CASSQDLAGGYNSPLHF.

This chain uses TRBV5-1 with TRBJ2-2; D is ambiguous. V dropped 0 bases and J dropped 4 bases, with 7 bases sitting between them. The CDR3 length is 14 residues. Germline V CDR1 and CDR2: SGHRS, YFSETQ. The CDR3 DNA is TGCGCCAGCAGCTTGGAACCTTCCACCGGGGAGCTGTTTTTT. This translates into CASSLEPSTGELFF.

Relative to its sample, this clone is medium-sized. The chain has TRBV14 and TRBJ2-2, with D perhaps assigned TRBD1 or TRBD2 (6 bases each). Per germline, CDR1 SGHDN and CDR2 FVKESK. CDR3 length equals 14 residues. The V end lost 6 bases, the J end lost 2 bases, and 10 bases lay between the germline ends. The CDR3 sequence: CASRRGTNTGELFF. The CDR3 bases are TGTGCCAGCAGAAGGGGGACTAACACCGGGGAGCTGTTTTTT.

This chain links TRBV29-1 with TRBJ2-3; no clear D gene. V shed 6 bases and J shed 2 bases, with 9 bases lying between them. The germline CDR1 and CDR2 sequences are SQVTM and ANQGSEA. CDR3 length equals 12 residues. As DNA, the CDR3 is TGCAGCGTAACGAGCCTCACAGATACGCAGTATTTT. Protein: CSVTSLTDTQYF.

V usage is TRBV7-2 and J usage is TRBJ1-1, with D perhaps matching TRBD1 (6 bases). The CDR3 sequence is 15 residues long. V was pared by 5 bases and J by 4 bases, with 17 bases between. The V gene's germline CDR1 is SGHTA and CDR2 FQGNSA. CDR3 in DNA: TGTGCCAGCAGCGGGAGGGGGGAGACTGGCACTGAAGCTTTCTTT. Translation gives CASSGRGETGTEAFF.

The chain has TRBV5-1 and TRBJ2-6; tentatively, D is TRBD1 (6 bases). With 4 bases removed from V and 2 bases from J, the gap between germline ends came to 10 bases. Germline lookup yields CDR1 SGHRS and CDR2 YFSETQ. There are 15 residues in the CDR3. The CDR3 loop reads CASSRDTPGANVLTF. In DNA, the CDR3 is TGCGCCAGCAGCCGGGACACGCCTGGGGCCAACGTCCTGACTTTC. Full variable domain (outside the CDR3, taken from reference TRBV5-1 and TRBJ2-6): KAGVTQTPRYLIKTRGQQVTLSCSPISGHRSVSWYQQTPGQGLQFLFEYFSETQRNKGNFPGRFSGRQFSNSRSEMNVSTLELGDSALYLCASSRDTPGANVLTFGAGSRLTVL.

The chain employs TRBV6-1 and TRBJ1-1, with 8 bases identical to TRBD1. Germline V lookup: CDR1 MNHNS, CDR2 SASEGT. V shed 8 bases, J shed 6 bases, and the junction held 8 bases outside the gene matches. This CDR3 spans 13 amino acids. DNA of the CDR3: TGTGCCAGCCGGGACAGGCAGGGCGCTGAAGCTTTCTTT. Its translation is CASRDRQGAEAFF.

V usage is TRBV11-3 and J usage is TRBJ2-7; no firm D call. V lost 0 bases, J lost 6 bases, and 12 bases lay in between. The germline V gene encodes CDR1 SGHNT and CDR2 YENEEA. The CDR3 length is 14 residues. The CDR3: CASSLERNSREQYF. In DNA form, the CDR3 reads TGTGCCAGCAGCTTAGAAAGGAACTCCCGCGAGCAGTACTTC.

CDR3 amino acids: CASSIPGEGEAFF. The CDR3 DNA reads as TGTGCCAGTAGTATCCCGGGAGAGGGTGAAGCTTTCTTT. V gene TRBV19 combines with J gene TRBJ1-1; no definite D call. This CDR3 contains 13 residues. The germline gives CDR1 LNHDA, CDR2 SQIVND (reference sequence). The ends were cut back, 3 bases at V and 7 bases at J, with 12 bases in the middle.

This clone occurred once. The chain couples TRBV28 to TRBJ1-1; unclear D gene. CDR1 and CDR2 from the germline V gene are MDHEN and SYDVKM. The V gene lost 10 bases and the J gene lost 0 bases, with 12 bases spanning the gap. This CDR3 comprises 13 residues. CDR3 sequence: CATQVGMNTEAFF. The CDR3 nucleotides read TGTGCCACGCAGGTAGGGATGAACACTGAAGCTTTCTTT.

This chain connects TRBV10-3 to TRBJ2-2, with D perhaps matching TRBD1 or TRBD2 (5 bases each). The germline V gene encodes CDR1 ENHRY and CDR2 SYGVKD. The CDR3 contains 13 residues. Trimming took 11 bases from V and 5 from J, leaving 15 bases between them. The CDR3 nucleotides read TGTGCCTTGGGGACCCTGAGGACCGGGGAGCTGTTTTTT. It specifies CALGTLRTGELFF.

This sequence joins TRBV30 and TRBJ1-6, with D maybe TRBD1 (5 bases). V shed 1 base and J shed 8 bases, with 18 bases lying between them. The length of the CDR3 is 16 residues. Germline V gene lookup returns CDR1 GTSNPN and CDR2 SVGIG (reference sequence). This CDR3 is CAWSGMRTPGYSPLHF. In DNA, the CDR3 is TGTGCCTGGAGTGGAATGAGGACACCCGGATATTCACCCCTCCACTTT. The entire variable domain, with the rest obtained from reference TRBV30 and TRBJ1-6, is as follows: SQTIHQWPATLVQPVGSPLSLECTVEGTSNPNLYWYRQAAGRGLQLLFYSVGIGQISSEVPQNLSASRPQDRQFILSSKKLLLSDSGFYLCAWSGMRTPGYSPLHFGNGTRLTVT.

The chain carries TRBV14 and TRBJ1-2; weak D call: TRBD1 (6 bases). The CDR3 is made up of 14 amino acids. Trimming shortened V by 4 bases and J by 7 bases, and 16 bases separated the two germline ends. Germline loops: CDR1 SGHDN, CDR2 FVKESK. The CDR3 spells CASSPQTGTTGYTF. CDR3 coding DNA: TGTGCCAGCAGCCCGCAGACAGGAACTACTGGCTACACCTTC.

The J gene is TRBJ2-1, the V gene TRBV7-8, with a possible D match to TRBD1 (6 bases). Germline V lookup: CDR1 SGHVS, CDR2 FQNEAQ. This CDR3 has 15 residues. Trimming pared 5 bases from V and 5 bases from J, leaving 16 bases between. The CDR3 is CASSRERQVNNEQFF. The CDR3 bases are TGTGCCAGCAGCCGTGAGAGACAGGTTAACAATGAGCAGTTCTTC.

The chain links TRBV2 to TRBJ2-1; 11 positions agree with TRBD1. V lost 7 bases, J lost 4 bases, and 12 bases stayed unmatched. Germline V lookup: CDR1 SNHLY, CDR2 FYNNEI. The length of the CDR3 is 17 residues. The CDR3 loop reads CASKNPTGTGGYNEQFF. The CDR3 DNA is TGTGCCAGCAAAAACCCGACCGGGACAGGGGGTTACAATGAGCAGTTCTTC.

The chain joins TRBV19 to TRBJ2-1; maybe TRBD1 (5 bases). The CDR3 is 14 amino acids. In germline, CDR1 is LNHDA, CDR2 SQIVND (reference sequence). V was shortened by 3 bases and J by 5 bases, with 11 bases between the two germline ends. CDR3 bases: TGTGCCAGTAGTATCACTGACAGAGACAATGAGCAGTTCTTC. Amino acids: CASSITDRDNEQFF. The entire variable domain, with the rest obtained from reference TRBV19 and TRBJ2-1, is as follows: DGGITQSPKYLFRKEGQNVTLSCEQNLNHDAMYWYRQDPGQGLRLIYYSQIVNDFQKGDIAEGYSVSREKKESFPLTVTSAQKNPTAFYLCASSITDRDNEQFFGPGTRLTVL.

The chain combines TRBV4-2 with TRBJ2-1; 13 bases align to TRBD2. The CDR3 runs to 16 residues. J was trimmed by 7 bases and V by 2 bases; bases with no gene match: 5. Germline lookup yields CDR1 LGHNA and CDR2 YNFKEQ. CDR3 nucleotide sequence: TGTGCCAGCAGCCAACAAACTAGCGGGGGGGTGAATGAGCAGTTCTTC. Protein sequence: CASSQQTSGGVNEQFF.

This rearrangement joins TRBV29-1 to TRBJ1-1; perhaps TRBD1 as D (6 bases). CDR1 and CDR2 from the germline V gene are SQVTM and ANQGSEA. V lost 8 bases and J lost 2, with 15 bases in between. The CDR3 length is 13 residues. CDR3 in DNA: TGCAGCACTGCCAGGGGAGGAAACACTGAAGCTTTCTTT. It specifies CSTARGGNTEAFF.

The rearrangement uses TRBV6-5 and TRBJ1-1; the D gene is possibly TRBD1 (5 bases). Per the germline V gene, CDR1 is MNHEY and CDR2 is SVGAGI. The CDR3 extends over 13 amino acids. With 5 bases removed from V and 6 bases from J, the gap between germline ends came to 13 bases. DNA for the CDR3: TGTGCCAGCAGTACCCGTCGAGGGGCTGAAGCTTTCTTT. It is translated as CASSTRRGAEAFF.

The gene calls are TRBV2 and TRBJ1-4; 8 bases map to TRBD1. V lost 5 bases, J lost 10 bases, and 9 bases stayed unmatched. This CDR3 has 14 amino acids. Germline V gene lookup returns CDR1 SNHLY and CDR2 FYNNEI. CDR3 in amino acids: CASSSKTGVRKLFF. The CDR3 nucleotides are TGTGCCAGCAGTAGCAAGACAGGGGTTAGAAAACTGTTTTTT. Using reference TRBV2 and TRBJ1-4 for the parts outside the CDR3, the full variable domain is EPEVTQTPSHQVTQMGQEVILRCVPISNHLYFYWYRQILGQKVEFLVSFYNNEISEKSEIFDDQFSVERPDGSNFTLKIRSTKLEDSAMYFCASSSKTGVRKLFFGSGTQLSVL.

The J gene is TRBJ2-5, the V gene TRBV6-5; D not resolved. CDR1 is MNHEY and CDR2 is SVGAGI in the germline V gene. The CDR3 covers 11 residues. With 0 bases removed from V and 4 bases from J, the gap between germline ends came to 0 bases. In DNA form, the CDR3 reads TGTGCCAGCAGTTACTCAGAGACCCAGTACTTC. Protein sequence: CASSYSETQYF.

This chain uses TRBV6-6 with TRBJ1-6, with a tentative D call TRBD1 (6 bases). The CDR3 sequence is 14 residues long. The germline CDR1 and CDR2 sequences are MNHNY and SVGAGI (reference sequence). V lost 6 bases to trimming and J lost 8 bases, with 14 bases between them. In DNA form, the CDR3 reads TGTGCCAGCAGGAGGGGGATCGGGGATTCACCCCTCCACTTT. Its translation is CASRRGIGDSPLHF.

This clone was counted a single time. CDR3 sequence: CASSGQFREQYF. The CDR3 DNA sequence: TGTGCCAGTAGTGGACAGTTTCGCGAGCAGTACTTC. The chain links TRBV19 to TRBJ2-7; possibly TRBD1 for D (6 bases). CDR3 length equals 12 residues. The V end lost 5 bases, the J end lost 6 bases, and 11 bases lay between the germline ends. Germline assignment: CDR1 LNHDA and CDR2 SQIVND (reference sequence).

J is TRBJ1-1 and V is TRBV2; perhaps TRBD1 as D (6 bases). V lost 6 bases and J 5 bases, leaving 16 bases between the germline ends. CDR3 length: 14 amino acids. Germline CDR1 SNHLY, CDR2 FYNNEI. The CDR3 loop reads CASSKTQGGTEAFF. CDR3 sequence (DNA): TGTGCCAGCAGCAAAACACAGGGAGGGACTGAAGCTTTCTTT.

The chain is built from TRBV6-5 and TRBJ1-2; D uncertain. The ends were cut back, 6 bases at V and 8 bases at J, with 22 bases in the middle. The germline V gene has CDR1 MNHEY and CDR2 SVGAGI. CDR3 length equals 15 residues. The CDR3 DNA reads as TGTGCCAGCAGCTATCACGGTCCGACATATTCCGGCTACACCTTC. It is translated as CASSYHGPTYSGYTF.

Points on this clone: In the same sample, other DNA sequences code for this CDR3. This rearrangement joins TRBV7-2 to TRBJ2-3; weak D call: TRBD2 (6 bases). Germline V gene lookup returns CDR1 SGHTA and CDR2 FQGNSA. This CDR3 is 15 amino acids long. The ends were cut back, 0 bases at V and 2 bases at J, with 9 bases in the middle. The CDR3 spells CASSLARGFTDTQYF. For the CDR3, the DNA is TGTGCCAGCAGCTTAGCCCGGGGGTTCACAGATACGCAGTATTTT.

V is TRBV5-1 and J is TRBJ1-1; a weak D match, TRBD1 (6 bases). CDR3 length equals 14 residues. CDR1 SGHRS and CDR2 YFSETQ come from the germline V gene. V was trimmed by 6 bases and J by 8 bases, leaving 20 bases between them. The CDR3 sequence: CASKPYLQGSEAFF. CDR3 sequence (DNA): TGCGCCAGCAAACCCTACCTACAGGGTTCGGAAGCTTTCTTT.

This clone was seen once. This chain uses TRBV30 with TRBJ2-3, with 7 nucleotides matching TRBD2. The CDR3 spans 12 residues. The V gene's germline CDR1 is GTSNPN and CDR2 SVGIG (reference sequence). The CDR3 sequence: CARGSSTDTQYF. The DNA for the CDR3 is TGTGCGCGGGGGAGTAGCACAGATACGCAGTATTTT.

The CDR3 nucleotides are TGTGCCAGCAGCGATGGACTTAATTCACCCCTCCACTTT. It yields the protein CASSDGLNSPLHF. The chain uses TRBV6-6 and TRBJ1-6; D unresolved. CDR1 and CDR2 from the germline V gene are MNHNY and SVGAGI (reference sequence). The V and J ends lost 6 bases and 6 bases respectively, with 9 bases between them. This CDR3 is built from 13 residues.